This is a list of T cell receptor beta chains from one sample in a study of STAT5B mutations in CD4+ large granular lymphocyte leukemia. Data came from immunoSEQ multiplex PCR; TCRdb stores just in-frame clones and leaves some out. The profile covers 37,000 or so clones, with roughly 80% appearing a single time and 3.6% taken by the ten largest. The sample was CD4+ T cells from blood buffy coats. The receptors stem from a human donor in good health. Both conserved end residues are part of each CDR3. D genes are given only for firm matches. Some rows have no size entry. The others give once, few or many, or a class for an expanded clone.

d_gene: NA
abundance: NA
v_gene: TRBV4-1
len: 12
j_gene: TRBJ1-1
CDR3nt: TGCGCCAGCAGCCACCGAGGTACTGAAGCTTTCTTT
CDR3aa: CASSHRGTEAFF

d_gene: NA
abundance: few
v_gene: TRBV6-4
len: 12
j_gene: TRBJ1-2
CDR3nt: TGTGCCAGCAGTGACAGGGGAAATGGCTACACCTTC
CDR3aa: CASSDRGNGYTF

d_gene: NA
abundance: NA
v_gene: TRBV6-1
len: 15
j_gene: TRBJ2-5
CDR3nt: TGTGCCAGCAGTGCAACGGCCGGAACAGGAGAGACCCAGTACTTC
CDR3aa: CASSATAGTGETQYF

d_gene: NA
abundance: NA
v_gene: TRBV7-2
len: 15
j_gene: TRBJ2-1
CDR3nt: TGTGCCAGCACCTTAACCCAGGTGATGTACAATGAGCAGTTCTTC
CDR3aa: CASTLTQVMYNEQFF

d_gene: NA
abundance: NA
v_gene: TRBV19
len: 16
j_gene: TRBJ2-4
CDR3nt: TGTGCCAGTAGTATCGCAGGGAGGCGGGCCAAAAACATTCAGTACTTC
CDR3aa: CASSIAGRRAKNIQYF

d_gene: NA
abundance: NA
v_gene: TRBV7-6
len: 15
j_gene: TRBJ1-1
CDR3nt: TGTGCCAGCAGCTTATTACCAGGATCGAACACTGAAGCTTTCTTT
CDR3aa: CASSLLPGSNTEAFF

d_gene: NA
abundance: NA
v_gene: TRBV7-2
len: 12
j_gene: TRBJ1-4
CDR3nt: TGTGCCAGCAGCTTTTCTGGGGAAAAACTGTTTTTT
CDR3aa: CASSFSGEKLFF

d_gene: NA
abundance: NA
v_gene: TRBV4-3
len: 16
j_gene: TRBJ1-5
CDR3nt: TGCGCCAGCAGCCATCCTATCGGACGGTCCAATCAGCCCCAGCATTTT
CDR3aa: CASSHPIGRSNQPQHF

d_gene: NA
abundance: NA
v_gene: TRBV29-1
len: 12
j_gene: TRBJ2-7
CDR3nt: TGCAGCGGCGGGACGGGTTCCTACGAGCAGTACTTC
CDR3aa: CSGGTGSYEQYF

d_gene: TRBD2
abundance: NA
v_gene: TRBV25-1
len: 15
j_gene: TRBJ2-3
CDR3nt: TGTGCCAGCAGTGCCGGACTAGTTGGAACAGATACGCAGTATTTT
CDR3aa: CASSAGLVGTDTQYF

d_gene: NA
abundance: NA
v_gene: TRBV7-6
len: 15
j_gene: TRBJ2-3
CDR3nt: TGTGCCAGCAGCTTCGAGGCGGGGGCTCGGGATACGCAGTATTTT
CDR3aa: CASSFEAGARDTQYF

d_gene: TRBD1
abundance: few
v_gene: TRBV14
len: 13
j_gene: TRBJ1-2
CDR3nt: TGTGCCAGCAGCCAAACAGGGGAAGTTGGCTACACCTTC
CDR3aa: CASSQTGEVGYTF

d_gene: TRBD2
abundance: once
v_gene: TRBV2
len: 17
j_gene: TRBJ2-1
CDR3nt: TGTGCCAGCAGTGGGCGTAGCGGGGGAGACCTCTACAATGAGCAGTTCTTC
CDR3aa: CASSGRSGGDLYNEQFF

d_gene: TRBD2
abundance: NA
v_gene: TRBV11-1
len: 15
j_gene: TRBJ2-1
CDR3nt: TGTGCCAGCAGCAGCGGGACTAGCCGAGACAATGAGCAGTTCTTC
CDR3aa: CASSSGTSRDNEQFF